This T cell receptor beta chain was sequenced in a study of T cells of healthy individuals. TCRdb re-analysed the 5' RACE reads in MiXCR, keeping a single row per CDR3 protein. The sample carries 100,000 or so distinct CDR3 sequences, 17% recorded once. V gave up 5 bases and J gave up 2 bases, with 10 bases separating them. This CDR3 spans 13 amino acids. The germline CDR1 and CDR2 sequences are SGHAT and FQDESV (reference sequence). The chain combines TRBV11-1 with TRBJ2-7, with a possible D match to TRBD2 (7 bases). This TCR was recovered from a human donor in good health. CDR3 sequence (DNA): TGTGCCAGCAGCCGGGGGGCTCCCTACGAGCAGTACTTC. Its translation: CASSRGAPYEQYF.